This record looks at one TCR beta chain sequence and its context. Its target is not known. TCRdb reprocessed the 5' RACE reads and reports one entry per CDR3 protein, with no DNA. There are 250,000 or so distinct CDR3 sequences in the sample, with about 4% held by the top ten. The sample belongs to a study of T cells expressing NK-cell markers. Overall study context: Most of the eight sequenced donors tested HCMV-seropositive; one tested seronegative. Study results and caveats: As a fraction of CD8+ T cells, dominant NKG2C+ clonotypes reached about 1.0-7.0% in roughly 6 donors.

What was sequenced was blood T cells: a sorted CD56 or NKG2C T cell subset, CD4+ or CD8+ T cells, or bulk PBMC T cells (not recorded which). The receptor comes from a woman aged 18 to 75 in good health.

This CDR3 is CASRQYGAVNIQYF. The J gene is TRBJ2-4, the V gene TRBV12-3 or TRBV12-4; the D call of TRBD1 rests on TCRdb alone, since no DNA is present to check it. This CDR3 comprises 14 residues.